One and the same sample provided the 27 T cell receptor beta chains below, sequenced in a study of blood T cell repertoires in COVID-19. Measured with immunoSEQ multiplex PCR; TCRdb has only the in-frame clones, and not every one. The sample lists approximately 120,000 clones; around four fifths were seen once. Material for sequencing was peripheral blood. The receptors stem from a human donor in a cohort sampled during active COVID-19.

The chain has TRBV28 and TRBJ1-1, with TRBD1 as a possible D gene (5 bases). Germline assignment: CDR1 MDHEN and CDR2 SYDVKM. Between the trimmed V and J ends, which lost 8 bases and 8 bases, there was a span of 9 bases. This CDR3 has 10 amino acids. CDR3 sequence (DNA): TGTGCCAGCCGGAGGGGCGAAGCTTTCTTT. Protein sequence: CASRRGEAFF.

The chain recombines TRBV9 with TRBJ2-2, with 9 bases aligning to TRBD1. The CDR3 is 14 residues long. Trimming took 3 bases from V and 6 from J; bases not matched to a gene: 3. CDR1 SGDLS and CDR2 YYNGEE come from the germline V gene. CDR3 sequence reads: CASSGDRVPGELFF. The DNA of the CDR3 is TGTGCCAGCAGCGGGGACAGGGTGCCCGGGGAGCTGTTTTTT.

The rearrangement joins TRBV5-5 to TRBJ2-5; D unresolved. The CDR3 has 14 amino acids. Looked up from germline, CDR1 is SGHKS and CDR2 is YYEKEE (reference sequence). V was pared by 4 bases and J by 5 bases, with 15 bases between. CDR3 sequence: CASSRSSSLETQYF. In DNA, the CDR3 is TGTGCCAGCAGCCGTAGTTCGTCGTTGGAGACCCAGTACTTC.

V and J are TRBV7-9 and TRBJ1-6, with D maybe TRBD1 (5 bases). Between the trimmed V and J ends, which lost 3 bases and 14 bases, there was a span of 20 bases. This CDR3 is 15 amino acids long. CDR1 SEHNR and CDR2 FQNEAQ come from the germline V gene (reference sequence). CDR3 sequence reads: CASSFREGPQEALHF. The CDR3 nucleotides read TGTGCCAGCAGCTTCAGGGAGGGTCCCCAGGAGGCCCTCCACTTT. The entire variable domain, with the rest obtained from reference TRBV7-9 and TRBJ1-6, is as follows: DTGVSQNPRHKITKRGQNVTFRCDPISEHNRLYWYRQTLGQGPEFLTYFQNEAQLEKSRLLSDRFSAERPKGSFSTLEIQRTEQGDSAMYLCASSFREGPQEALHFGNGTRLTVT.

The J gene is TRBJ2-3, the V gene TRBV19; 7 nucleotides line up with TRBD2. The length of the CDR3 is 16 residues. J gave up 4 bases and V 4 bases, and 11 bases lay outside the gene matches. Germline values: CDR1 LNHDA, CDR2 SQIVND (reference sequence). The CDR3 DNA sequence: TGTGCCAGTAGTACCTTAGCGGGTGCCCCCCCAGATACGCAGTATTTT. This gives the protein CASSTLAGAPPDTQYF.

V usage is TRBV24-1 and J usage is TRBJ2-7; 8 bases fit TRBD2. V was pared by 3 bases and J by 0 bases, with 3 bases of the junction left unmatched. CDR1 is KGHDR, CDR2 SFDVKD, per germline. This CDR3 is 15 amino acids long. The CDR3 DNA reads as TGTGCCACCAGTGATCCGCGGGAGGCCTCCTACGAGCAGTACTTC. It yields the protein CATSDPREASYEQYF.

The chain couples TRBV6-2 or TRBV6-3 to TRBJ2-7; 8 bases are shared with TRBD1. Germline V CDR1 and CDR2: MNHEY, SVGEGT. This CDR3 is 16 amino acids long. The V gene end was trimmed by 2 bases and the J gene end by 1 base; junction bases not matched to a gene: 7. Here the CDR3 DNA reads TGTGCCAGCAGTTACAATAGGACAGGGCTTTCCTACGAGCAGTACTTC. It yields the protein CASSYNRTGLSYEQYF.

The chain couples TRBV4-2 to TRBJ2-1; 11 nucleotides match TRBD2. Germline CDR1 is LGHNA and CDR2 is YNFKEQ. Losses at the gene ends were 1 base for V and 6 bases for J; bases not matched to a gene: 2. The CDR3 has 15 residues. CDR3 sequence (DNA): TGTGCCAGCAGCCAAGCCGGGACTAGCGGCAATGAGCAGTTCTTC. Protein: CASSQAGTSGNEQFF.

The CDR3 sequence: CAIFAEAFF. The CDR3 DNA reads TGTGCCATCTTCGCTGAAGCTTTCTTT. The chain recombines TRBV28 with TRBJ1-1; no clear D. Germline assignment: CDR1 MDHEN and CDR2 SYDVKM. There are 9 residues in the CDR3. V lost 10 bases, J lost 6 bases, and 6 bases lay in between.

The gene calls are TRBV5-1 and TRBJ2-5, with TRBD1 identical over 9 bases. J gave up 4 bases and V 0 bases, and 1 base lay outside the gene matches. CDR3 length: 14 residues. Germline CDR1 reads SGHRS; CDR2 reads YFSETQ. The CDR3 region is CASSLGDRAETQYF. For the CDR3, the DNA is TGCGCCAGCAGCTTGGGGGACAGGGCAGAGACCCAGTACTTC.

The chain carries TRBV5-8 and TRBJ1-1, with 7 positions matching TRBD1. The CDR3 consists of 11 residues. The V and J ends lost 3 bases and 9 bases, in that order; junction bases with no gene match: 2. CDR1 is SGHTS, CDR2 YDEGEE, per germline. The CDR3: CASSSDRKAFF. In DNA, the CDR3 is TGTGCCAGCAGCTCGGACAGGAAAGCTTTCTTT.

This chain uses TRBV2 with TRBJ1-5; TRBD1 matches at 10 bases. Germline V lookup: CDR1 SNHLY, CDR2 FYNNEI. With V trimmed by 4 bases and J by 1 base, 4 bases remained unmatched. This CDR3 region has 16 residues. The CDR3 DNA reads TGTGCCAGCAGTGGACAGGGGGCTGGCAGCAATCAGCCCCAGCATTTT. Encoded protein: CASSGQGAGSNQPQHF. The entire variable domain, with the rest obtained from reference TRBV2 and TRBJ1-5, is as follows: EPEVTQTPSHQVTQMGQEVILRCVPISNHLYFYWYRQILGQKVEFLVSFYNNEISEKSEIFDDQFSVERPDGSNFTLKIRSTKLEDSAMYFCASSGQGAGSNQPQHFGDGTRLSIL.

The V and J genes are TRBV6-2 or TRBV6-3 and TRBJ2-5; maybe TRBD1 (6 bases). V was shortened by 6 bases and J by 0 bases, with 17 bases between the two germline ends. The CDR3 totals 16 residues. The germline V gene encodes CDR1 MNHEY and CDR2 SVGEGT. CDR3 sequence (DNA): TGTGCCAGCAGCAATCACTGGACAGCGTACCAAGAGACCCAGTACTTC. Its translation is CASSNHWTAYQETQYF.

This clone was detected a few times. J is TRBJ1-4 and V is TRBV7-8; D remains ambiguous. Per the germline V gene, CDR1 is SGHVS and CDR2 is FQNEAQ. Deletions cut 2 bases from V and 8 bases from J, with 12 bases between. CDR3 length: 14 residues. The CDR3 DNA sequence: TGTGCCAGCAGCTTAAGAGTCTTCCGAGAAAAACTGTTTTTT. This sequence encodes CASSLRVFREKLFF.

This clone is a singleton in its sample. This chain joins TRBV30 and TRBJ1-5, with 9 positions matching TRBD1. Trimming took 2 bases from V and 7 from J; bases not matched to a gene: 6. The length of the CDR3 is 14 residues. From germline, CDR1 is GTSNPN and CDR2 SVGIG (reference sequence). As DNA, the CDR3 is TGTGCCTGGAGTAGTGGGACAGGGCTGCAGCCCCAGCATTTT. Amino acids: CAWSSGTGLQPQHF.

J is TRBJ1-4 and V is TRBV6-5; D unresolved. CDR3 length: 14 amino acids. CDR1 is MNHEY, CDR2 SVGAGI, per germline. V shed 6 bases and J shed 3 bases, with 11 bases lying between them. CDR3 bases: TGTGCCAGCAGCCTCCAGGTGTCTAATGAAAAACTGTTTTTT. As protein: CASSLQVSNEKLFF.

V is TRBV14 and J is TRBJ2-5; unclear D gene. The CDR3 covers 13 residues. Trimming cost V 2 bases and J 4 bases, with 8 bases left between them. Germline CDR1 and CDR2: SGHDN and FVKESK. Here the CDR3 reads CASSQFQAETQYF. DNA for the CDR3: TGTGCCAGCAGCCAATTCCAGGCAGAGACCCAGTACTTC.

The chain combines TRBV9 with TRBJ1-4, with D perhaps TRBD1 (6 bases). V was pared by 0 bases and J by 1 base, with 13 bases between. CDR1 and CDR2 (germline): SGDLS, YYNGEE. The length of the CDR3 is 17 residues. CDR3 in amino acids: CASSVGTGGGTNEKLFF. The DNA for the CDR3 is TGTGCCAGCAGCGTAGGGACGGGAGGGGGAACTAATGAAAAACTGTTTTTT. The entire variable domain, with the rest obtained from reference TRBV9 and TRBJ1-4, is as follows: DSGVTQTPKHLITATGQRVTLRCSPRSGDLSVYWYQQSLDQGLQFLIQYYNGEERAKGNILERFSAQQFPDLHSELNLSSLELGDSALYFCASSVGTGGGTNEKLFFGSGTQLSVL.

The chain employs TRBV7-2 and TRBJ2-5; the match to TRBD2 covers 10 bases. V trimming: 5 bases; J trimming: 5 bases; junction bases outside the gene matches: 8. The CDR3 has 15 amino acids. The V gene's germline CDR1 is SGHTA and CDR2 FQGNSA. The CDR3 here is CASSPGLAEWETQYF. The DNA for the CDR3 is TGTGCCAGCAGCCCAGGACTAGCGGAGTGGGAGACCCAGTACTTC. The full variable domain, in which reference TRBV7-2 and TRBJ2-5 provide the parts outside the CDR3, is GAGVSQSPSNKVTEKGKDVELRCDPISGHTALYWYRQSLGQGLEFLIYFQGNSAPDKSGLPSDRFSAERTGGSVSTLTIQRTQQEDSAVYLCASSPGLAEWETQYFGPGTRLLVL.

This clone was seen only once. J is TRBJ2-3 and V is TRBV6-5, with 8 bases that match TRBD1. Looked up from germline, CDR1 is MNHEY and CDR2 is SVGAGI. The CDR3 spans 16 residues. J lost 2 bases, V lost 4 bases, and 8 bases had no gene match. The CDR3 loop is CASSSQTGASTDTQYF. The DNA for the CDR3 is TGTGCCAGCAGTTCGCAGACAGGGGCCTCCACAGATACGCAGTATTTT.

This clone was observed many times. J is TRBJ1-2 and V is TRBV28; D might be TRBD1 (6 bases). The CDR3 contains 15 residues. Trimming removed 5 bases from V and 4 bases from J, with 17 bases in between. Germline CDR1 MDHEN, CDR2 SYDVKM. The CDR3 nucleotides are TGTGCCAGCAGTCCAACCTGGGACACCAGCTATGGCTACACCTTC. Its translation is CASSPTWDTSYGYTF.

The chain links TRBV7-3 to TRBJ2-1; TRBD2 matches at 8 bases. The CDR3 totals 15 residues. V trimming: 2 bases; J trimming: 7 bases; junction bases outside the gene matches: 7. CDR1 and CDR2 from the germline V gene are SGHTA and FQGTGA. The CDR3 DNA follows: TGTGCCAGCAGCTTATTAGCGGGGCTCGGTAATGAGCAGTTCTTC. This translates into CASSLLAGLGNEQFF.

The chain joins TRBV24-1 to TRBJ2-3; 8 bases match TRBD2. The CDR3 sequence is 15 residues long. After removal of 4 bases from V and 4 bases from J, the junction contained 6 bases not matched to a gene. Germline V gives CDR1 KGHDR, CDR2 SFDVKD. Here the CDR3 reads CATSEDDGRADTQYF. DNA for the CDR3: TGTGCCACCAGTGAGGATGACGGGAGGGCAGATACGCAGTATTTT.

The chain combines TRBV28 with TRBJ1-6; 11 bases agree with TRBD1. Looked up from germline, CDR1 is MDHEN and CDR2 is SYDVKM. The CDR3 is 16 amino acids. Trimming cost V 7 bases and J 10 bases; bases outside gene matches: 12. DNA of the CDR3: TGTGCCAGCAACATCGGACAGGGGGCGTTTCACTCACCCCTCCACTTT. The encoded protein is CASNIGQGAFHSPLHF.

The rearrangement uses TRBV18 and TRBJ1-2, with 9 positions matching TRBD1. V dropped 0 bases and J dropped 1; count of bases not matched to a gene: 3. The germline CDR1 and CDR2 sequences are KGHSH and LQKENI. CDR3 length: 16 residues. CDR3 in DNA: TGTGCCAGCTCACCACCGGGGACAGGGAATAACTATGGCTACACCTTC. It yields the protein CASSPPGTGNNYGYTF.

The chain carries TRBV4-2 and TRBJ1-2; the match to TRBD1 covers 8 bases. In germline, CDR1 is LGHNA, CDR2 YNFKEQ. CDR3 size: 15 residues. The V and J ends lost 0 bases and 8 bases, in that order; junction bases with no gene match: 8. CDR3 region: CASSQDLGQGAGYTF. The CDR3 DNA reads as TGTGCCAGCAGCCAAGACTTGGGGCAGGGGGCGGGCTACACCTTC.

The chain recombines TRBV28 with TRBJ2-5, with 9 nucleotides matching TRBD2. The CDR3 has 15 residues. Germline V gene sequence: CDR1 MDHEN, CDR2 SYDVKM. J gave up 5 bases and V 7 bases, and 11 bases lay outside the gene matches. CDR3 loop: CASKSLSGSGETQYF. In DNA, the CDR3 is TGTGCCAGCAAGAGTCTTAGCGGGAGTGGGGAGACCCAGTACTTC.